These T cell receptor beta chains were read from a single sample in a study of naive and memory T cell subsets. MiXCR, run by TCRdb on the UMI-ligation and nested PCR reads, gives a single entry per CDR3 protein. Of about 37,000 distinct CDR3 sequences in the sample, roughly 9.6% were seen once. The starting material was skin, obtained from a tuberculin skin test site. These receptors were obtained from an adult in good health. Each CDR3 is given with its conserved first and last residue. Fields, in order: J gene, V gene, D gene, CDR3 protein. A D gene is named only where the DNA matches it firmly.

TRBJ2-7 | TRBV5-6 | . | CASSLHSYYEQYF
TRBJ1-5 | TRBV10-3 | . | CAISRAGPRWGQPQHF
TRBJ2-7 | TRBV12-3/TRBV12-4 | TRBD1 | CASSSYRGNEQYF
TRBJ2-3 | TRBV7-9 | . | CASSLGRGGDTQYF
TRBJ1-5 | TRBV27 | TRBD1 | CASGKQGLSNQPQHF
TRBJ1-3 | TRBV11-3 | . | CASSFVAGVGNTIYF
TRBJ1-5 | TRBV10-2 | TRBD1 | CASSDGTGIQPQHF
TRBJ2-2 | TRBV12-3/TRBV12-4 | . | CAGKRSETGELFF
TRBJ2-5 | TRBV7-9 | TRBD1 | CASSSNLMGQDQETQYF
TRBJ1-2 | TRBV12-3/TRBV12-4 | . | CASSLSRGGYTF
TRBJ1-6 | TRBV28 | . | CASSSMTGARNSPLHF
TRBJ2-5 | TRBV18 | TRBD1 | CASSPGEGAKETQYF
TRBJ2-1 | TRBV25-1 | . | CASSPQTGVGWNEQFF
TRBJ2-7 | TRBV2 | . | CASSDRNRTYEQYF
TRBJ2-7 | TRBV9 | . | CASSAGDGEFYEQYF
TRBJ2-3 | TRBV6-5 | . | CASSQLSGRSTDTQYF
TRBJ2-7 | TRBV20-1 | TRBD2 | CSASPRLAGGPYEQYF
TRBJ2-7 | TRBV5-1 | . | CASSSRVPSIEQYF
TRBJ2-3 | TRBV5-1 | . | CASSLSGRSTDTQYF
TRBJ1-3 | TRBV5-1 | TRBD1 | CASRHDPTGSGNTIYF
TRBJ2-7 | TRBV5-1 | TRBD1 | CASSGSDRASYEQYF
TRBJ1-2 | TRBV29-1 | TRBD1 | CSVSGQGRGDTF
TRBJ2-6 | TRBV11-2 | . | CASSLDSRGGANVLTF
TRBJ2-1 | TRBV27 | . | CASRSGGLLYNEQFF
TRBJ2-3 | TRBV6-2/TRBV6-3 | . | CASSPAGLSTDTQYF
TRBJ1-5 | TRBV18 | TRBD1 | CASSPRDSLNQPQHF
TRBJ1-2 | TRBV20-1 | TRBD1 | CSARETTGLDGYTF
TRBJ1-2 | TRBV28 | . | CASSLWAGNYGYTF
TRBJ2-4 | TRBV18 | TRBD2 | CASSPASGRDIQYF
TRBJ2-1 | TRBV20-1 | . | CSASNPGHNEQFF
TRBJ1-1 | TRBV4-1 | . | CASSQALRDTSMGAFF
TRBJ1-1 | TRBV18 | TRBD1 | CASSPQGAGTEAFF
TRBJ1-2 | TRBV6-5 | . | CASGFWGASLNYGYTF
TRBJ1-2 | TRBV4-1 | TRBD1 | CASSRPGFRDRGFGYTF
TRBJ2-2 | TRBV9 | . | CASSVQASDPGELFF
TRBJ1-2 | TRBV6-4 | . | CASSDRANRGYGYTF
TRBJ2-7 | TRBV28 | TRBD1 | CASSSLIRDRVYEQYF
TRBJ2-3 | TRBV20-1 | TRBD2 | CSASRSGVTDTQYF
TRBJ2-7 | TRBV29-1 | . | CSVGAGRAYEQYF
TRBJ2-2 | TRBV20-1 | . | CSAPLSGRSGELFF
TRBJ2-1 | TRBV18 | . | CASSPTAGASGEQFF
TRBJ2-3 | TRBV7-2 | TRBD2 | CASSSTYSGRDTDTQYF
TRBJ1-2 | TRBV5-1 | . | CASSLDPTGDGYTF
TRBJ2-1 | TRBV5-6 | . | CASSWGSLDEQFF
TRBJ2-3 | TRBV7-2 | TRBD2 | CASSLSSGRAADTQYF
TRBJ1-1 | TRBV7-2 | . | CASSFPTLTEAFF
TRBJ2-1 | TRBV7-6 | . | CASSLDRYNEQFF
TRBJ2-7 | TRBV29-1 | . | CSVESRTAGYEQYF
TRBJ1-5 | TRBV10-3 | TRBD1 | CAISVTGTANQPQHF
TRBJ2-1 | TRBV9 | TRBD2 | CASNVGSSGGNEQFF
TRBJ2-3 | TRBV11-2 | TRBD1 | CASSLKVAGGPFYLYF